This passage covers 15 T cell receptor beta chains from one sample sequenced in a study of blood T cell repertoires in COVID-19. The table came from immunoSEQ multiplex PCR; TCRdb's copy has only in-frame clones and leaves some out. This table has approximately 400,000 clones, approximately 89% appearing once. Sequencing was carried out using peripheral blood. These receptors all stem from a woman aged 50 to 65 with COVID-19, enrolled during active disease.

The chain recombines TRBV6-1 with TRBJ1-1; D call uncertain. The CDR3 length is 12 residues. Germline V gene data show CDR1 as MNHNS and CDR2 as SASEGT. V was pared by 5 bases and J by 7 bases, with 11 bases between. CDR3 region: CASSPAGGEAFF. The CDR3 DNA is TGTGCCAGCAGTCCCGCCGGCGGTGAAGCTTTCTTT.

In DNA form, the CDR3 reads TGTGCCTGTCTAGACAGGGGGCGTGATGAAAAACTGTTTTTT. Its protein is CACLDRGRDEKLFF. The chain couples TRBV30 to TRBJ1-4; 10 bases are a match to TRBD1. The V segment lost 6 bases and the J segment 6 bases; nucleotides outside the gene matches: 7. The germline gives CDR1 GTSNPN, CDR2 SVGIG (reference sequence). CDR3 length: 14 amino acids.

The CDR3 bases are TGTGCCAGCAGCGACATAGGAGGGTACCAAAACGAGCAGTACTTC. Residues: CASSDIGGYQNEQYF. The gene calls are TRBV28 and TRBJ2-7; maybe TRBD2 (6 bases). Trimming stripped 6 bases from V and 5 bases from J, with 20 bases between. Germline V gene sequence: CDR1 MDHEN, CDR2 SYDVKM. The CDR3 extends over 15 amino acids.

The CDR3 DNA follows: TGTGCCAGCAGCTTGGAGAGGGGGGGAGGCACTGAAGCTTTCTTT. Its translation is CASSLERGGGTEAFF. V gene TRBV11-2 combines with J gene TRBJ1-1; maybe TRBD1 (6 bases). The length of the CDR3 is 15 residues. Trimming removed 3 bases at V and 4 bases at J, with 15 bases between. Germline V gene sequence: CDR1 SGHAT, CDR2 FQNNGV.

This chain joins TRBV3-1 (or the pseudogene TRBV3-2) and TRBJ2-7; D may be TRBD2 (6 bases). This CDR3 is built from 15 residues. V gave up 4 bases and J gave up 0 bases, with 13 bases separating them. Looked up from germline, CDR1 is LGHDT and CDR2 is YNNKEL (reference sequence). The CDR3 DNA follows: TGTGCCAGCAGCCGGGGGGTCGCAGACTCCTACGAGCAGTACTTC. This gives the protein CASSRGVADSYEQYF.

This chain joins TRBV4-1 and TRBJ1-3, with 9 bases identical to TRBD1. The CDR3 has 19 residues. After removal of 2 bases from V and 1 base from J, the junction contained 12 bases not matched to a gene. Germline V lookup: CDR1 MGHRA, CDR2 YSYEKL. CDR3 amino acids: CASSQYTLPGTGSGNTIYF. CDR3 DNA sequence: TGCGCCAGCAGCCAATATACCCTTCCCGGGACAGGGTCTGGAAACACCATATATTTT.

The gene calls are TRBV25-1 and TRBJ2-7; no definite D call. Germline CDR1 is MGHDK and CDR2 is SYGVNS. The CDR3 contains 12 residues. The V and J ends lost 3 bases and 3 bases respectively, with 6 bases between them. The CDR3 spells CASSEFSYEQYF. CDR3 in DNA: TGTGCCAGCAGTGAGTTCAGCTACGAGCAGTACTTC.

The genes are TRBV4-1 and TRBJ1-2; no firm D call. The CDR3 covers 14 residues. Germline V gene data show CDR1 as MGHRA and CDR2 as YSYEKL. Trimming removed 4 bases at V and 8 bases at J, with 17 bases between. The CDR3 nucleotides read TGCGCCAGCAGCCGGGAGGCGGGATATGAGGGCTACACCTTC. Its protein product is CASSREAGYEGYTF.

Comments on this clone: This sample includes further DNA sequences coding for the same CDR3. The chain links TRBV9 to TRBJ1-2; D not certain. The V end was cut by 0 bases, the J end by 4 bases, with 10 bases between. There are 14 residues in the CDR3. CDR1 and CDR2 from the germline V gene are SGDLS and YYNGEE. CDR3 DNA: TGTGCCAGCAGCGTAGTAGGAGGGAGCTATGGCTACACCTTC. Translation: CASSVVGGSYGYTF.

The CDR3 is CASSTPGTGYYEQYF. As DNA, the CDR3 is TGTGCCAGCAGTACTCCCGGGACTGGCTACTACGAGCAGTACTTC. This chain connects TRBV6-5 to TRBJ2-7, with D tentatively TRBD2 (6 bases). CDR1 and CDR2 (germline): MNHEY, SVGAGI. Trimming shortened V by 5 bases and J by 3 bases, and 17 bases separated the two germline ends. CDR3 length equals 15 residues.

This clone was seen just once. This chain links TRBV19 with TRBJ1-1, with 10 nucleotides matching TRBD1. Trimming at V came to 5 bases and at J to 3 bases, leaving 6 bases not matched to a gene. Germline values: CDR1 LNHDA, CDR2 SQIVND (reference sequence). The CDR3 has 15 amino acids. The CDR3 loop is CASSARDRGDTEAFF. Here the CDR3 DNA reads TGTGCCAGTAGTGCCCGGGACAGGGGTGACACTGAAGCTTTCTTT.

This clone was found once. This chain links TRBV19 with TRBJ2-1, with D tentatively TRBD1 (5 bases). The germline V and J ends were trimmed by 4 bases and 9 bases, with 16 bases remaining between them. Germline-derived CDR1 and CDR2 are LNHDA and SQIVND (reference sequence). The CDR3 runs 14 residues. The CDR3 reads CASSTGSSRGEQFF. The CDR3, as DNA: TGTGCCAGTAGTACGGGCAGCTCTAGGGGTGAGCAGTTCTTC.

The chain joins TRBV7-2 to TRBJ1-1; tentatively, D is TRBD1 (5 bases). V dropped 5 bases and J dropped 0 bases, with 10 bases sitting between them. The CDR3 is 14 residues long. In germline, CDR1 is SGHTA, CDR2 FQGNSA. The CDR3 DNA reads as TGTGCCAGCAGCATTCACAGGTTGAACACTGAAGCTTTCTTT. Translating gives CASSIHRLNTEAFF.

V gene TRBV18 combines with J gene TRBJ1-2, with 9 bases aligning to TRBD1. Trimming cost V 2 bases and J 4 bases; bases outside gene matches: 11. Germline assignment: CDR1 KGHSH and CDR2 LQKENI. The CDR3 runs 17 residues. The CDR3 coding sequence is TGTGCCAGCTCACCATCACGGTTACAGGGGGCTAGCTATGGCTACACCTTC. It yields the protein CASSPSRLQGASYGYTF.

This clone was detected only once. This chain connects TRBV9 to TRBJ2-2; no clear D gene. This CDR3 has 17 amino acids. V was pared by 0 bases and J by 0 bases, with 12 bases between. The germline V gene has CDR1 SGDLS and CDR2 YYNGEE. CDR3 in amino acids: CASSVAIRSPNTGELFF. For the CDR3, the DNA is TGTGCCAGCAGCGTAGCAATCAGGTCTCCGAACACCGGGGAGCTGTTTTTT.